The sequence of this T cell receptor (beta chain) was determined in a study of metastatic and nonmetastatic thyroid tumors. This clone has ten or more counts. Its specificity is unknown. Thyroid surgery was performed in patients who had received no treatment beforehand. MiXCR reprocessed the PCR reads for TCRdb. The sample has around 17,000 clones, around 23% seen once. CDR3 length equals 18 residues. Germline assignment: CDR1 LGHNA and CDR2 YSLEER. The V gene end was trimmed by 1 base and the J gene end by 6 bases; junction bases not matched to a gene: 12. Study results and caveats: Malignant tumors reportedly showed significantly higher TCR beta diversity than benign nodules in both blood and tumor.

The receptor comes from a female donor with papillary thyroid cancer or a benign thyroid nodule (not recorded which). Some clones in this sample may be carry-over from other donors' samples. This sequence joins TRBV4-3 and TRBJ1-5; 10 bases line up with TRBD1. The sequencing sample was made of adjacent normal tissue. The CDR3 DNA is TGCGCCAGCAGCCAAGCCCCAGCCGGGACAGGGGAATTTCAGCCCCAGCATTTT. Encoded protein: CASSQAPAGTGEFQPQHF.